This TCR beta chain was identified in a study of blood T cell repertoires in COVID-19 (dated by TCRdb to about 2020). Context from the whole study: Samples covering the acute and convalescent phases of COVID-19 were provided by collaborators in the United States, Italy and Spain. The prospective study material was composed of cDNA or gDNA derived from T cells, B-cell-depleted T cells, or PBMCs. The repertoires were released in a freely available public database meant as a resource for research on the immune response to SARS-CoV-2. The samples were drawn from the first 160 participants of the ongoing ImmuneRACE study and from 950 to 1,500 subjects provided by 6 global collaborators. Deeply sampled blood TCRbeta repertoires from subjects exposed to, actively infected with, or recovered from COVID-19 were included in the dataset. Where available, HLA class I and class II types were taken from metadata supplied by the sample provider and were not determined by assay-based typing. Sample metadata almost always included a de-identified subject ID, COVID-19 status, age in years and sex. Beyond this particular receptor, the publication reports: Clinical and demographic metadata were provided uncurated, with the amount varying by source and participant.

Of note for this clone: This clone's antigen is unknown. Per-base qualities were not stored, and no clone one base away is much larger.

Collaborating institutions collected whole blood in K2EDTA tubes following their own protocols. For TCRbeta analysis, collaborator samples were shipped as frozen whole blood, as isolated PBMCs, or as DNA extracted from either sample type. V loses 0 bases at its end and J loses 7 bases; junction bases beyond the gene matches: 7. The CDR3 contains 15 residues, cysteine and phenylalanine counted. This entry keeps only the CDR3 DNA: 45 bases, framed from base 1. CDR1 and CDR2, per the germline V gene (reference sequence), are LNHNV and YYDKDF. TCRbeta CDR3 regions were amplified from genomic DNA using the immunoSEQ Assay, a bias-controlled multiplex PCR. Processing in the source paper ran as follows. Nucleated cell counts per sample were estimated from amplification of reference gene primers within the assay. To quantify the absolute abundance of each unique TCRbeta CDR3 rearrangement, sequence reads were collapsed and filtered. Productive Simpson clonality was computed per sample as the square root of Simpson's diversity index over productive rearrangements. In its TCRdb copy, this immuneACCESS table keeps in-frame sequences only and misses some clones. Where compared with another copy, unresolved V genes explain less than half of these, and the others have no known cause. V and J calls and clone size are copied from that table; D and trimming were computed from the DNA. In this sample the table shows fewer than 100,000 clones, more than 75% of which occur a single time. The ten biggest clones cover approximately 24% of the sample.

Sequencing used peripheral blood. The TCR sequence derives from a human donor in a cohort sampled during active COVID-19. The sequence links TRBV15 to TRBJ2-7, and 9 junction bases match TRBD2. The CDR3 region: CATSRDQASGVEQYF. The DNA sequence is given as TGTGCCACCAGCAGAGATCAGGCTAGCGGGGTTGAGCAGTACTTC.